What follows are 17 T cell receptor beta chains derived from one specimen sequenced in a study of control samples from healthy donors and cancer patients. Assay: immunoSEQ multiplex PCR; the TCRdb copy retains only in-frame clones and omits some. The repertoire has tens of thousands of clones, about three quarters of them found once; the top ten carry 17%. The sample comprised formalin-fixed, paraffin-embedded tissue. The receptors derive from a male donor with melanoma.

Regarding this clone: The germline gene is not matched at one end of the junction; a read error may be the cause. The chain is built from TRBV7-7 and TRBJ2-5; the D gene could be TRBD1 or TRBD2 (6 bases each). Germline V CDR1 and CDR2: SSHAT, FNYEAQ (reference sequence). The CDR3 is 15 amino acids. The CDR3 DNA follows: TGTGCTAGCAGCACGGCCGGGGGCGGACAAGAGACCCAGTACTTC. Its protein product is CASSTAGGGQETQYF.

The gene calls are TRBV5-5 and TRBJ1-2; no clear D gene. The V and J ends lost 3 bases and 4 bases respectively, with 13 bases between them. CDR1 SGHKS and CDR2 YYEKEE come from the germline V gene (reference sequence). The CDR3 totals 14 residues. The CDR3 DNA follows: TGTGCCAGCAGCTCAGGAACTGTAGTCTATGGCTACACCTTC. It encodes CASSSGTVVYGYTF.

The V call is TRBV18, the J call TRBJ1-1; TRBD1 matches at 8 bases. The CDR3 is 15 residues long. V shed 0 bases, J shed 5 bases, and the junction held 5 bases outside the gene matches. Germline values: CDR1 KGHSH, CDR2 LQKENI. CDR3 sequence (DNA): TGTGCCAGCTCACCACCCGGACAGGGCAGGACTGAAGCTTTCTTT. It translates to CASSPPGQGRTEAFF.

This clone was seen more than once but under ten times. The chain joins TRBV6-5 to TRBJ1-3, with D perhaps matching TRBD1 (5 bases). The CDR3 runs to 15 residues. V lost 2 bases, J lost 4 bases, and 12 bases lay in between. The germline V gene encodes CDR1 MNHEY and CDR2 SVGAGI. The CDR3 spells CASSYDSSAGNTIYF. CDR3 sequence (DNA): TGTGCCAGCAGTTACGACAGTTCAGCGGGAAACACCATATATTTT.

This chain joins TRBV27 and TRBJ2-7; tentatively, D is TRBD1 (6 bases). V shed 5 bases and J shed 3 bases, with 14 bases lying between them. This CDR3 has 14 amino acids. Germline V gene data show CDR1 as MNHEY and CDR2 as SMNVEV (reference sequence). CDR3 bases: TGTGCCAGCAGTCGCTTAGGGGGTATCTACGAGCAGTACTTC. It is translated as CASSRLGGIYEQYF.

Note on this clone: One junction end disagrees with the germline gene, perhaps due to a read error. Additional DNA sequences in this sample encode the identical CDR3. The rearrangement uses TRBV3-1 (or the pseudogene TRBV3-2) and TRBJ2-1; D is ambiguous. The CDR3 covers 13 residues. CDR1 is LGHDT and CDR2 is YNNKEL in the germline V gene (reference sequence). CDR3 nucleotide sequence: TGTGCTAGCAGCCAGTCAGGAGATACTGAGCAGTTCTTC. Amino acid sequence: CASSQSGDTEQFF.

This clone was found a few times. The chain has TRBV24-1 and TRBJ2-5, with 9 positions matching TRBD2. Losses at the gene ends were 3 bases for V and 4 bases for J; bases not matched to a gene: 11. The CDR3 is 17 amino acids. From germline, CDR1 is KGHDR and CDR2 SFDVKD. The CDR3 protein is CATSDAGAGGVTETQYF. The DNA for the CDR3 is TGTGCCACCAGTGATGCTGGGGCGGGGGGGGTGACAGAGACCCAGTACTTC.

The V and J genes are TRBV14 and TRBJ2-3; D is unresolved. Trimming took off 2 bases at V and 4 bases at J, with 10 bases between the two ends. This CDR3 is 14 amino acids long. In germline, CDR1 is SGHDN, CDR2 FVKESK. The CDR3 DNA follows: TGTGCCAGCAGCCAAAATCTTCCGCCAGATACGCAGTATTTT. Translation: CASSQNLPPDTQYF. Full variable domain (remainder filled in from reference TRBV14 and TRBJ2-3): EAGVTQFPSHSVIEKGQTVTLRCDPISGHDNLYWYRRVMGKEIKFLLHFVKESKQDESGMPNNRFLAERTGGTYSTLKVQPAELEDSGVYFCASSQNLPPDTQYFGPGTRLTVL.

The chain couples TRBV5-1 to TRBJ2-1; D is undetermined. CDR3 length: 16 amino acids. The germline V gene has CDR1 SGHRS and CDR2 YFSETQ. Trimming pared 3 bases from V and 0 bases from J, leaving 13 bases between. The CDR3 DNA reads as TGCGCCAGCAGCTCACTTGACGCAAGCTCCTACAATGAGCAGTTCTTC. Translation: CASSSLDASSYNEQFF.

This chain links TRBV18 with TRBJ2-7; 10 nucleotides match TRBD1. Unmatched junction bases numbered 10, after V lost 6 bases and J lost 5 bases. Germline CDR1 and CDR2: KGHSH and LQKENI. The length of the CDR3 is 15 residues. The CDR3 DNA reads TGTGCCAGCTCGCAGCCGGGACAGGGGTCCAACGAGCAGTACTTC. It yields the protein CASSQPGQGSNEQYF.

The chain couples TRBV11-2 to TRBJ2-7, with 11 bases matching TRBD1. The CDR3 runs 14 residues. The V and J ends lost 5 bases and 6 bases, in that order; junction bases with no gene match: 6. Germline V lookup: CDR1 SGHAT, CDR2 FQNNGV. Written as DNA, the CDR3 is TGTGCCAGCAGCGCCGGGACAGGGGGTATCGAGCAGTACTTC. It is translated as CASSAGTGGIEQYF.

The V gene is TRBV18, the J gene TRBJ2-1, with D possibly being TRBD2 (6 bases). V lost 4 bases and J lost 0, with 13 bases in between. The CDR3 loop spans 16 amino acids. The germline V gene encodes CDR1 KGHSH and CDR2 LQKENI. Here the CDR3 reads CASSQIAASSYNEQFF. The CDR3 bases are TGTGCCAGCTCACAAATAGCGGCTAGCTCCTACAATGAGCAGTTCTTC.

DNA for the CDR3: TGTGCCAGCAGCCAGGGGGCAGGGTATGAAAAACTGTTTTTT. Protein product: CASSQGAGYEKLFF. V usage is TRBV7-9 and J usage is TRBJ1-4; 8 positions agree with TRBD1. After removal of 5 bases from V and 6 bases from J, the junction contained 5 bases not matched to a gene. This CDR3 region has 14 residues. The V gene's germline CDR1 is SEHNR and CDR2 FQNEAQ (reference sequence). Using reference TRBV7-9 and TRBJ1-4 for the parts outside the CDR3, the full variable domain is DTGVSQNPRHKITKRGQNVTFRCDPISEHNRLYWYRQTLGQGPEFLTYFQNEAQLEKSRLLSDRFSAERPKGSFSTLEIQRTEQGDSAMYLCASSQGAGYEKLFFGSGTQLSVL.

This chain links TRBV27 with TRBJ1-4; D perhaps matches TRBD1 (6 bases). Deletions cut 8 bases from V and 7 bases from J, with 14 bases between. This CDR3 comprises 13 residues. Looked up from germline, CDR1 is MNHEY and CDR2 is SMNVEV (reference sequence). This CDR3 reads CASGMGASEKLFF. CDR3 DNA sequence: TGTGCCAGCGGAATGGGGGCGAGTGAAAAACTGTTTTTT.

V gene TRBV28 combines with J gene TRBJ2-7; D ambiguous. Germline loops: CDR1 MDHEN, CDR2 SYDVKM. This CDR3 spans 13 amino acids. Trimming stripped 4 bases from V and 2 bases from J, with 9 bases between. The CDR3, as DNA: TGTGCCAGCAGTTACAGTGCTACCTACGAGCAGTACTTC. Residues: CASSYSATYEQYF.

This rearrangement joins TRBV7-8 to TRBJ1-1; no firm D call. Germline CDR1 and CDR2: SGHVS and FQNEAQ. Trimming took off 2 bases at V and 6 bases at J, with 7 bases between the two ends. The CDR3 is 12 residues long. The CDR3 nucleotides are TGTGCCAGCAGCTTAATCTTAGCTGAAGCTTTCTTT. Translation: CASSLILAEAFF.

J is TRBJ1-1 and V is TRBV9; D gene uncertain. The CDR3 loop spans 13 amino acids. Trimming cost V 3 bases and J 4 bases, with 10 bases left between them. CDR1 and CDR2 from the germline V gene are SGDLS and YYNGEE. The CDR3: CASSAERGTEAFF. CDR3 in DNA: TGTGCCAGCAGCGCAGAACGGGGCACTGAAGCTTTCTTT.